The clone carrying this T cell receptor (beta chain) was seen a handful of times. The data belong to a study of blood T cell repertoires in COVID-19. This table comes from immunoSEQ multiplex PCR, and its TCRdb copy is limited to in-frame clones, with some not included. The data show 250,000 to 300,000 clones, roughly 86% seen once. This sequence was found in a woman younger than 45 with COVID-19, enrolled during active disease. Material for sequencing was peripheral blood.

The CDR3 nucleotides read TGCGCCAGCAGCCACGGGTATCAGGGGGGCTATGGCTACACCTTC. It is translated as CASSHGYQGGYGYTF. The chain has TRBV5-1 and TRBJ1-2; 7 bases match TRBD1. CDR1 is SGHRS and CDR2 is YFSETQ in the germline V gene. This CDR3 contains 15 residues. Trimming cost V 4 bases and J 4 bases; bases outside gene matches: 10.